This TCR beta chain was obtained from a study of T cell responses to AZD1222 COVID-19 vaccine. The CDR3 covers 17 residues. The germline V and J ends were trimmed by 1 base and 0 bases, with 13 bases remaining between them. CDR1 LGHNA and CDR2 YSLEER come from the germline V gene. As for this clone: The antigen is undetermined.

The study's findings and limits: In the spike-specific TCR repertoire, nearly half reportedly target unmutated variant regions. Spike-specific TCR breadth and depth rose after two AZD1222 doses. Donors were largely white British and mainly female; clonal diversity was possibly underestimated. Of the AZD1222 recipients, only six or seven were seropositive at baseline.

This table comes from immunoSEQ multiplex PCR, and its TCRdb copy is limited to in-frame clones, with some not included. The data contain about 110,000 clones, more than 70% of them singletons. The chain is built from TRBV4-3 and TRBJ2-1, with D possibly being TRBD1 (6 bases). This clonotype originated in an adult in good health. The input for sequencing was peripheral blood, taken on day 0 of AZD1222 vaccination. The CDR3 nucleotides read TGCGCCAGCAGCCAAGTTTTACAGGGCCCCTCCTACAATGAGCAGTTCTTC. Translating gives CASSQVLQGPSYNEQFF.